This TCR beta chain was captured in a study of blood T cell repertoires in COVID-19. About the research overall: There were acute and convalescent COVID-19 samples, and they came from the United States, Italy and Spain.

In the original workflow: How many nucleated cells were present was estimated from reference gene primer amplification. The table came from immunoSEQ multiplex PCR; TCRdb's copy has only in-frame clones and leaves some out. That table supplies the V and J calls and clone size; D and trimming were determined from the DNA. This table holds around 160,000 clones, 80% to 90% found once. Seattle participants joined during active infection and were tracked over time. This CDR3 is 17 amino acids long. Germline V gives CDR1 KGHSH, CDR2 LQKENI. About this clone: One end of the junction varies from germline; a read error may be responsible.

This TCR came from a woman in her fifties or sixties with COVID-19, enrolled during active disease. Sequencing was performed on peripheral blood. The rearrangement joins TRBV18 to TRBJ1-2; D call uncertain. DNA for the CDR3: TGTGCCAGCGCGGTGGGCCGTGGGGTCGGACGATCGGGAATATTGGTCTTC. Translation gives CASAVGRGVGRSGILVF.